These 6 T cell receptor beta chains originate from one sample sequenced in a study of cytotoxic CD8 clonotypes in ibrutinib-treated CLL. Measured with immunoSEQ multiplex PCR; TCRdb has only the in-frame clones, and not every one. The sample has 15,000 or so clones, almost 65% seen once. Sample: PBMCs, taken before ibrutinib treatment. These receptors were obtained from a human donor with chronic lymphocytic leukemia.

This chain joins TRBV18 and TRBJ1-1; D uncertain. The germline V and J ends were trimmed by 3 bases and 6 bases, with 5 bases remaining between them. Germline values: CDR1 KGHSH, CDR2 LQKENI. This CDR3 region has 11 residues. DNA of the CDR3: TGTGCCAGCTCACCGGGTTCTGAAGCTTTCTTT. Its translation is CASSPGSEAFF.

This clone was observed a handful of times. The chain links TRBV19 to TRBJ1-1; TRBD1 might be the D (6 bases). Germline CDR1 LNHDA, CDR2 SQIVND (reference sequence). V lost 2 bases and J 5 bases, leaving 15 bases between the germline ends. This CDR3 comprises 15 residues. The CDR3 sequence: CASSIREQGGTEAFF. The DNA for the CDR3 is TGTGCCAGTAGTATAAGGGAACAGGGAGGGACTGAAGCTTTCTTT.

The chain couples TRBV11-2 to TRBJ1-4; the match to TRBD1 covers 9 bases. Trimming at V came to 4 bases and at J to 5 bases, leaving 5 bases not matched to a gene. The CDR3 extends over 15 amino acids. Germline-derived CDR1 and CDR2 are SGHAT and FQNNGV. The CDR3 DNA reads TGTGCCAGCAGCTCGGACAGGGGTTGGAATGAAAAACTGTTTTTT. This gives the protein CASSSDRGWNEKLFF.

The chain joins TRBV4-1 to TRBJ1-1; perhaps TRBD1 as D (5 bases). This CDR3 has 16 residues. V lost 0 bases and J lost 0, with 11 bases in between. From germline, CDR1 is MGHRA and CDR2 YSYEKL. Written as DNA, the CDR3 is TGCGCCAGCAGCCAAGAGGAAGGGGCACTGAACACTGAAGCTTTCTTT. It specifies CASSQEEGALNTEAFF.

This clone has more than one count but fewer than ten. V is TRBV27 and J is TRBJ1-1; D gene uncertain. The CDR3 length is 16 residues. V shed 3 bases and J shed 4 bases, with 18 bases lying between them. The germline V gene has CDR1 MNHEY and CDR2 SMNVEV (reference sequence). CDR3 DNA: TGTGCCAGCAGTTTCGGGAACAATATGCTGGGCACTGAAGCTTTCTTT. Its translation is CASSFGNNMLGTEAFF.

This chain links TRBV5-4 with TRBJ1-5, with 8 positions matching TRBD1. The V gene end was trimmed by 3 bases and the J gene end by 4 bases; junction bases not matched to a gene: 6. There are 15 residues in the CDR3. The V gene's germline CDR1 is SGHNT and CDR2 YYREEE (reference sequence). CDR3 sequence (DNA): TGTGCCAGCAGCTCAGGACAGGGCCCTAATCAGCCCCAGCATTTT. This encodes CASSSGQGPNQPQHF.